A single sample is the source of the 27 T cell receptor beta chains below, sequenced in a study of metastatic and nonmetastatic thyroid tumors. TCRdb reassembled clones from the PCR reads with MiXCR. Among 20,000 to 25,000 clones listed, around 16% were seen once. Before thyroid surgery, none of the patients had received any treatment. Sequenced: blood. These receptors originate from a male donor with papillary thyroid cancer or a benign thyroid nodule (not recorded which). Some clones in this sample may be carry-over from other donors' samples.

There are a few counts of this clone. The rearrangement uses TRBV2 and TRBJ2-7; unclear D gene. Germline CDR1 SNHLY, CDR2 FYNNEI. V was cut by 7 bases and J by 6 bases, with 16 bases left in between. This CDR3 has 13 residues. Written as DNA, the CDR3 is TGTGCCAGCACGACATTATCGTCATTCGAGCAGTACTTC. This sequence encodes CASTTLSSFEQYF.

J is TRBJ1-5 and V is TRBV28; no definite D call. V lost 6 bases and J lost 6, with 9 bases in between. The CDR3 totals 12 residues. Looked up from germline, CDR1 is MDHEN and CDR2 is SYDVKM. CDR3 loop: CASRSGIQPQHF. CDR3 in DNA: TGTGCCAGCAGATCGGGTATTCAGCCCCAGCATTTT.

This clone is judged medium-sized. V usage is TRBV25-1 and J usage is TRBJ1-1; possible D gene TRBD1, 6 bases. In germline, CDR1 is MGHDK, CDR2 SYGVNS. V shed 1 base and J shed 6 bases, with 15 bases lying between them. This CDR3 has 15 amino acids. This chain's CDR3 is CASSELGGRDAEAFF. CDR3 nucleotide sequence: TGTGCCAGCAGTGAATTAGGGGGACGAGACGCTGAAGCTTTCTTT.

This clone was observed a handful of times. Being one base from a much bigger clone, this may be a read error. The rearrangement uses TRBV2 and TRBJ2-7, with D possibly called TRBD1 or TRBD2 (5 bases each). This CDR3 is built from 12 residues. From germline, CDR1 is SNHLY and CDR2 FYNNEI. The DNA of the CDR3 is TGTGCCAGGCTTCGGGACGCCTACGAGCGGTACTTC. Protein: CARLRDAYERYF.

This clone was seen at least ten times. This chain joins TRBV9 and TRBJ1-1, with unresolved D. Looked up from germline, CDR1 is SGDLS and CDR2 is YYNGEE. Trimming shortened V by 0 bases and J by 0 bases, and 3 bases separated the two germline ends. This CDR3 is 13 amino acids long. CDR3 protein: CASSVGMNTEAFF. CDR3 bases: TGTGCCAGCAGCGTAGGTATGAACACTGAAGCTTTCTTT.

The chain employs TRBV11-2 and TRBJ1-6; D is undetermined. CDR1 and CDR2 (germline): SGHAT, FQNNGV. This CDR3 is 14 amino acids long. Trimming pared 5 bases from V and 4 bases from J, leaving 9 bases between. The CDR3 DNA reads TGTGCCAGCAGCGAACGGATTTATAATTCACCCCTCCACTTT. Protein product: CASSERIYNSPLHF. Full variable domain (remainder filled in from reference TRBV11-2 and TRBJ1-6): EAGVAQSPRYKIIEKRQSVAFWCNPISGHATLYWYQQILGQGPKLLIQFQNNGVVDDSQLPKDRFSAERLKGVDSTLKIQPAKLEDSAVYLCASSERIYNSPLHFGNGTRLTVT.

This clone has ten or more counts. Other DNA sequences from this sample encode an identical CDR3 as well. J is TRBJ2-5 and V is TRBV18; D is undetermined. V was pared by 3 bases and J by 4 bases, with 3 bases between. This CDR3 has 11 residues. Germline V gene lookup returns CDR1 KGHSH and CDR2 LQKENI. CDR3 sequence (DNA): TGTGCCAGCTCACCGGGAGAGACCCAGTACTTC. This codes for CASSPGETQYF.

This clone was observed at least ten times. This chain joins TRBV3-1 and TRBJ2-5; D ambiguous. Germline values: CDR1 LGHDT, CDR2 YNNKEL (reference sequence). Trimming took off 1 base at V and 2 bases at J, with 11 bases between the two ends. The length of the CDR3 is 15 residues. DNA for the CDR3: TGTGCCAGCAGCCAAGTAGCCCAGTATCAAGAGACCCAGTACTTC. It specifies CASSQVAQYQETQYF.

The table lists this clone with many counts. The chain couples TRBV7-9 to TRBJ2-7; D is possibly TRBD1 (5 bases). This CDR3 has 13 amino acids. Trimming left V 5 bases short and J 1 base short, with 9 bases between. Germline CDR1 reads SEHNR; CDR2 reads FQNEAQ (reference sequence). For the CDR3, the DNA is TGTGCCAGCAGCGCAGGGATTTCCTACGAGCAGTACTTC. Amino acid sequence: CASSAGISYEQYF.

Turning to this clone: Its ends do not fully match the called genes, so a read error is possible. The chain has TRBV6-1 and TRBJ2-2; TRBD2 is a possible D gene (5 bases). The germline V gene encodes CDR1 MNHNS and CDR2 SASEGT. The CDR3 is 13 residues long. CDR3 DNA sequence: TGTGCCAGCAGAGTGGCAGACACCGGGGATCTGTTTTTT. Translation: CASRVADTGDLFF.

Only a few counts were recorded for this clone. The chain links TRBV6-5 to TRBJ1-5, with 9 bases matching TRBD1. The V gene's germline CDR1 is MNHEY and CDR2 SVGAGI. Unmatched junction bases numbered 8, after V lost 7 bases and J lost 7 bases. CDR3 size: 14 residues. CDR3 sequence: CASTSDRGAQPQHF. The CDR3 DNA sequence: TGTGCCAGCACCTCGGACAGGGGCGCCCAGCCCCAGCATTTT.

The V call is TRBV5-1, the J call TRBJ2-7; either TRBD1 or TRBD2 may supply D (5 bases each). Trimming took off 0 bases at V and 13 bases at J, with 29 bases between the two ends. The CDR3 spans 17 residues. Germline V gene data show CDR1 as SGHRS and CDR2 as YFSETQ. In nucleotides, the CDR3 is TGCGCCAGCAGCTTGGTGTGGGGGAGCCTACGAGCAGTCCCAGGCTACTTC. The encoded protein is CASSLVWGSLRAVPGYF.

This clone was observed at least ten times. Sequence at one end of the junction differs from germline and may be a read error. The sample contains more than one DNA sequence encoding this CDR3. This sequence joins TRBV29-1 and TRBJ1-1; no clear D. The CDR3 runs to 12 residues. Germline-derived CDR1 and CDR2 are SQVTM and ANQGSEA. CDR3 in amino acids: CSVAHSGTEAFF. The CDR3 bases are TGCAGCGTGGCTCATTCTGGAACTGAAGCCTTCTTT. Full variable domain (missing parts from reference TRBV29-1 and TRBJ1-1): SAVISQKPSRDICQRGTSLTIQCQVDSQVTMMFWYRQQPGQSLTLIATANQGSEATYESGFVIDKFPISRPNLTFSTLTVSNMSPEDSSIYLCSVAHSGTEAFFGQGTRLTVV.

This clone was detected ten times or more. The chain joins TRBV20-1 to TRBJ1-1, with 7 bases aligning to TRBD1. The germline V gene has CDR1 DFQATT and CDR2 SNEGSKA (reference sequence). This CDR3 has 14 residues. The V gene end was trimmed by 0 bases and the J gene end by 8 bases; junction bases not matched to a gene: 9. This CDR3 is CSARDPGGGVEAFF. CDR3 DNA sequence: TGCAGTGCTAGAGATCCGGGAGGGGGCGTCGAAGCTTTCTTT.

This clone was seen a single time. Its ends do not fully match the called genes, so a read error is possible. V is TRBV2 and J is TRBJ2-3; 8 bases match TRBD2. This CDR3 contains 20 residues. Germline V lookup: CDR1 SNHLY, CDR2 FYNNEI. This CDR3 reads CASSQTAILGLAGESDTKYF. CDR3 DNA: TGTGCCAGCAGTCAAACCGCGATTCTTGGACTAGCCGGGGAGTCAGATACGAAGTATTTT. The full variable domain, with the rest looked up from reference TRBV2 and TRBJ2-3, is EPEVTQTPSHQVTQMGQEVILRCVPISNHLYFYWYRQILGQKVEFLVSFYNNEISEKSEIFDDQFSVERPDGSNFTLKIRSTKLEDSAMYFCASSQTAILGLAGESDTKYFGPGTRLTVL.

This clone is labeled medium-sized. The genes are TRBV6-1 and TRBJ2-7; D is ambiguous. Trimming took 4 bases from V and 3 from J, leaving 16 bases between them. The length of the CDR3 is 15 residues. Germline CDR1 MNHNS, CDR2 SASEGT. The CDR3 region has the DNA TGTGCCAGCAGTGCAACCCCCCCGTTTGTCTACGAGCAGTACTTC. Protein sequence: CASSATPPFVYEQYF.

This clone was seen repeatedly, ten times or more. The chain recombines TRBV18 with TRBJ1-1; 8 nucleotides align to TRBD1. Germline V gene data show CDR1 as KGHSH and CDR2 as LQKENI. This CDR3 contains 19 residues. With V trimmed by 2 bases and J by 4 bases, 18 bases remained unmatched. CDR3 DNA sequence: TGTGCCAGCTCACCATCGGCCCCAGGGGGCGCGAGGGGTGCCACTGAAGCTTTCTTT. It encodes CASSPSAPGGARGATEAFF. Together with reference TRBV18 and TRBJ1-1, the CDR3 gives the full variable domain: NAGVMQNPRHLVRRRGQEARLRCSPMKGHSHVYWYRQLPEEGLKFMVYLQKENIIDESGMPKERFSAEFPKEGPSILRIQQVVRGDSAAYFCASSPSAPGGARGATEAFFGQGTRLTVV.

A few counts support this clone. The V gene is TRBV12-3 or TRBV12-4, the J gene TRBJ1-4; TRBD1 might be the D (5 bases). The CDR3 has 17 residues. V was clipped by 4 bases and J by 2 bases, with 17 bases between them. The CDR3 nucleotides read TGTGCCAGCAGTTCAACTATGATGGGGCCCACTAATGAAAAACTGTTTTTT. Translation: CASSSTMMGPTNEKLFF.

In its sample, this clone was seen many times. The chain joins TRBV11-2 to TRBJ2-1; TRBD1 agrees at 7 bases. This CDR3 contains 15 residues. Germline CDR1 and CDR2: SGHAT and FQNNGV. V shed 5 bases and J 0 bases; nucleotides not matched to a gene: 4. Here the CDR3 DNA reads TGTGCCAGCAGCCGCGACAGGGACTCCTACAATGAGCAGTTCTTC. Translating it yields CASSRDRDSYNEQFF.

V and J are TRBV6-5 and TRBJ1-3; D not resolved. CDR3 length: 14 residues. Germline V gene lookup returns CDR1 MNHEY and CDR2 SVGAGI. Trimming took 2 bases from V and 10 from J, leaving 15 bases between them. The CDR3 reads CASSYVGTANTIYF. CDR3 in DNA: TGTGCCAGCAGTTACGTTGGCACGGCTAATACCATATATTTT.

The chain has TRBV20-1 and TRBJ2-7; D not resolved. Germline CDR1 is DFQATT and CDR2 is SNEGSKA (reference sequence). Trimming cost V 2 bases and J 7 bases, with 18 bases left between them. The CDR3 covers 14 residues. The chain's CDR3 is CSARYGSFLVEQYF. DNA for the CDR3: TGCAGTGCTAGATATGGGTCCTTTCTCGTGGAGCAGTACTTC.

This clone turned up a few times. The chain carries TRBV19 and TRBJ2-3, with D tentatively TRBD1 (7 bases). The V gene lost 5 bases and the J gene lost 0 bases, with 12 bases spanning the gap. CDR1 is LNHDA, CDR2 SQIVND, per germline (reference sequence). The CDR3 is 15 amino acids. The CDR3 loop is CASSGGTASTDTQYF. The CDR3 nucleotides are TGTGCCAGTAGTGGGGGGACAGCTAGCACAGATACGCAGTATTTT. Variable domain in full (rest from reference TRBV19 and TRBJ2-3): DGGITQSPKYLFRKEGQNVTLSCEQNLNHDAMYWYRQDPGQGLRLIYYSQIVNDFQKGDIAEGYSVSREKKESFPLTVTSAQKNPTAFYLCASSGGTASTDTQYFGPGTRLTVL.

The sample holds many counts of this clone. The V and J genes are TRBV13 and TRBJ1-3, with D unresolved. CDR1 PRHDT and CDR2 FYEKMQ come from the germline V gene (reference sequence). Trimming took 5 bases from V and 6 from J, leaving 14 bases between them. The CDR3 has 14 residues. The CDR3, as DNA: TGTGCCAGCAGCCCCTATGAGATCCAAAACACCATATATTTT. Its protein is CASSPYEIQNTIYF.

The table lists this clone with many counts. The chain has TRBV5-1 and TRBJ2-5; 11 positions match TRBD2. Losses at the gene ends were 4 bases for V and 3 bases for J; bases not matched to a gene: 2. Germline V gene sequence: CDR1 SGHRS, CDR2 YFSETQ. CDR3 length equals 14 residues. For the CDR3, the DNA is TGCGCCAGCAGCCCGGGACTAGCGGAAGAGACCCAGTACTTC. It yields the protein CASSPGLAEETQYF. Filled out from reference TRBV5-1 and TRBJ2-5, the complete variable domain reads KAGVTQTPRYLIKTRGQQVTLSCSPISGHRSVSWYQQTPGQGLQFLFEYFSETQRNKGNFPGRFSGRQFSNSRSEMNVSTLELGDSALYLCASSPGLAEETQYFGPGTRLLVL.

This clone was picked up many times. DNA of the CDR3: TGTGCCAGCAGACCTTCTCTGGCGGGAGGGGGTGATACGCAGTATTTT. Protein: CASRPSLAGGGDTQYF. V is TRBV2 and J is TRBJ2-3; 9 nucleotides match TRBD2. The CDR3 runs 16 residues. Germline-derived CDR1 and CDR2 are SNHLY and FYNNEI. Unmatched junction bases numbered 13, after V lost 6 bases and J lost 6 bases.

This clone was recorded many times. Given a much more abundant clone one base away, this may be a read error. This chain uses TRBV6-4 with TRBJ2-3; 12 positions agree with TRBD2. J lost 1 base, V lost 4 bases, and 0 bases had no gene match. Germline values: CDR1 MRHNA, CDR2 SNTAGT. The CDR3 spans 15 residues. The CDR3: CASSGTSGGTDTQYF. The CDR3 DNA is TGTGCCAGCAGTGGGACTAGCGGGGGCACAGATACGCAGTATTTT.

This clone was picked up many times. The chain joins TRBV20-1 to TRBJ1-1; D ambiguous. V gave up 2 bases and J gave up 1 base, with 11 bases separating them. The CDR3 is 14 residues long. Per germline, CDR1 DFQATT and CDR2 SNEGSKA (reference sequence). The CDR3 region is CSARRGLKNTEAFF. CDR3 DNA: TGCAGTGCTAGAAGAGGACTCAAGAACACTGAAGCTTTCTTT.